This T cell receptor (beta chain) stems from a study of cytomegalovirus exposure and HLA in healthy donors. The CDR3 runs to 13 residues. The J segment lost 0 bases and the V segment lost 9 bases, leaving 3 bases of the junction unmatched. The germline V gene has CDR1 LNHDA and CDR2 SQIVND (reference sequence). The PCR used 60 Vbeta and 13 Jbeta primers. TCRdb's table, derived via immunoSEQ multiplex PCR, lists solely in-frame clones and lacks some. The table for this sample gives around 200,000 clones. Material: PBMCs. The receptor was isolated from a girl aged 2-10 years in good health and CMV-seropositive. The chain has TRBV19 and TRBJ2-7, with TRBD2 matching over 9 bases. CDR3 protein: CARLAGVSYEQYF. CDR3 sequence (DNA): TGTGCCAGACTAGCGGGCGTCTCCTACGAGCAGTACTTC. Drawing the rest from reference TRBV19 and TRBJ2-7, the complete variable domain is DGGITQSPKYLFRKEGQNVTLSCEQNLNHDAMYWYRQDPGQGLRLIYYSQIVNDFQKGDIAEGYSVSREKKESFPLTVTSAQKNPTAFYLCARLAGVSYEQYFGPGTRLTVT.